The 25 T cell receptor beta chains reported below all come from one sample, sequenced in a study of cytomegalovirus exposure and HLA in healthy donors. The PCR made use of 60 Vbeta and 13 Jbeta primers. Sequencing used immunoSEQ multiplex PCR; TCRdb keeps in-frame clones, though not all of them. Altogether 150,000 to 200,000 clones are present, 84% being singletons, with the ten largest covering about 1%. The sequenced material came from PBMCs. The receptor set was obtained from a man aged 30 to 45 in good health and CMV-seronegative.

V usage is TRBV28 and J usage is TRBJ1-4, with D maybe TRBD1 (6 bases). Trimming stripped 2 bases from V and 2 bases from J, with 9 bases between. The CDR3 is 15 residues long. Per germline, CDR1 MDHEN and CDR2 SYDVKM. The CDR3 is CASSLRGATNEKLFF. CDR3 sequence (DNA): TGTGCCAGCAGTTTACGGGGGGCGACTAATGAAAAACTGTTTTTT.

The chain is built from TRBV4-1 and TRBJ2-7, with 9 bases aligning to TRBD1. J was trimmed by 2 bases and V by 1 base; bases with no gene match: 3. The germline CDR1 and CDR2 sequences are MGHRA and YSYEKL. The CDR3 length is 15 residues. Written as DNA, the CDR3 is TGCGCCAGCAGCCAAGGACAGGGGGGAACCTACGAGCAGTACTTC. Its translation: CASSQGQGGTYEQYF.

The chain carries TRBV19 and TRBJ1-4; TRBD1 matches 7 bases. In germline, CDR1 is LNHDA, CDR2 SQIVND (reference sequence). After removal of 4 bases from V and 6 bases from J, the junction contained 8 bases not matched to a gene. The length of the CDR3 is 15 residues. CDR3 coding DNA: TGTGCCAGTAGTACAACAGGGGCCGGGCATGAAAAACTGTTTTTT. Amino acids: CASSTTGAGHEKLFF.

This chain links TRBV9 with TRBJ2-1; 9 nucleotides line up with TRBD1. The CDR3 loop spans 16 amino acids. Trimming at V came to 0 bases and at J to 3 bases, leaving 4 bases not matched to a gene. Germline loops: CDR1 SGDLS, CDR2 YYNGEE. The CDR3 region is CASSVGDRGVYNEQFF. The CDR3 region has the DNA TGTGCCAGCAGCGTAGGCGACAGGGGGGTCTACAATGAGCAGTTCTTC.

This chain's CDR3 is CASSNRGEAFF. The CDR3 DNA sequence: TGTGCCAGCTCAAATAGAGGAGAAGCTTTCTTT. This rearrangement joins TRBV18 to TRBJ1-1; D gene uncertain. V lost 5 bases, J lost 8 bases, and 9 bases lay in between. Per the germline V gene, CDR1 is KGHSH and CDR2 is LQKENI. The CDR3 loop spans 11 amino acids.

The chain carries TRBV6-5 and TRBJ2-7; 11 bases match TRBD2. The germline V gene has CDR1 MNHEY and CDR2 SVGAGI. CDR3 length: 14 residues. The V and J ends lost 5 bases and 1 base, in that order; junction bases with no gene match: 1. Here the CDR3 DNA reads TGTGCCAGCAGTACTAGCGGGGGTTCCTACGAGCAGTACTTC. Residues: CASSTSGGSYEQYF.

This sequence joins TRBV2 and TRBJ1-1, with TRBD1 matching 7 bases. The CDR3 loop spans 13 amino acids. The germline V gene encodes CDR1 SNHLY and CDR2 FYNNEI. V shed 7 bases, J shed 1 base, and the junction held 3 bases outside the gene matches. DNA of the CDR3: TGTGCCAGCAACGGACAGGCGAACACTGAAGCTTTCTTT. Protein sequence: CASNGQANTEAFF.

The CDR3 coding sequence is TGTGCCAGCAGCCCGAGGGTAACTTTTACAACTAATGAAAAACTGTTTTTT. It is translated as CASSPRVTFTTNEKLFF. The V and J genes are TRBV5-4 and TRBJ1-4; D is ambiguous. The CDR3 spans 17 residues. The V end was cut by 4 bases, the J end by 0 bases, with 16 bases between. Germline CDR1 reads SGHNT; CDR2 reads YYREEE (reference sequence).

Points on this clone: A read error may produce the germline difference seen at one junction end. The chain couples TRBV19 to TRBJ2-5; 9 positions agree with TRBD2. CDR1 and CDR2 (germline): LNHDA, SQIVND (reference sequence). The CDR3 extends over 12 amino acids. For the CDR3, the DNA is TGTGCCAGCAGTAGCGGGAGAGAGACCCAGTACTTC. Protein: CASSSGRETQYF.

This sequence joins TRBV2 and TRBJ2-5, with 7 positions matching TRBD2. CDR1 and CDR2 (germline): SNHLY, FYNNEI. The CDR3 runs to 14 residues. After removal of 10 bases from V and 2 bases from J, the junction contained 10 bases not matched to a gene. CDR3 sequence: CATRWGGPQETQYF. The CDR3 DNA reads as TGTGCCACCCGGTGGGGAGGGCCACAAGAGACCCAGTACTTC.

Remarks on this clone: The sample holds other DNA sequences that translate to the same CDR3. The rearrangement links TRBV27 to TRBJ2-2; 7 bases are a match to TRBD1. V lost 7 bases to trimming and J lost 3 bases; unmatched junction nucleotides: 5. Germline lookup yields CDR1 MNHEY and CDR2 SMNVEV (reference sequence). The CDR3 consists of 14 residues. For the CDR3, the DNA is TGTGCCAGCACCCAACAGGGGTACACCGGGGAGCTGTTTTTT. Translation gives CASTQQGYTGELFF.

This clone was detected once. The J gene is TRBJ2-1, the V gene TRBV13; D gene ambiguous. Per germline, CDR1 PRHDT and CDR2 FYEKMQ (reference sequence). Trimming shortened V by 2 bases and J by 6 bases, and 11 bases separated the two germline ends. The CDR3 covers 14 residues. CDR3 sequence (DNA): TGTGCCAGCAGCTTACTCGGGTACCCCAATGAGCAGTTCTTC. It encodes CASSLLGYPNEQFF.

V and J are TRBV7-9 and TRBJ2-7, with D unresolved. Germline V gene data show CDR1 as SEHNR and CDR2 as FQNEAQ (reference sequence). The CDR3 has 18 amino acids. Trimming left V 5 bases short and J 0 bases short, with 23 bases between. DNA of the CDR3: TGTGCCAGCAGCCTAGGGTGGAGTTCGTATCAGTACTCCTACGAGCAGTACTTC. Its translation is CASSLGWSSYQYSYEQYF.

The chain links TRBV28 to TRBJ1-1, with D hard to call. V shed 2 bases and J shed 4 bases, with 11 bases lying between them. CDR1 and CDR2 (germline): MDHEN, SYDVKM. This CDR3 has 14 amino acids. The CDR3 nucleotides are TGTGCCAGCAGTTTAGGCAGGAGGTCCACTGAAGCTTTCTTT. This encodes CASSLGRRSTEAFF.

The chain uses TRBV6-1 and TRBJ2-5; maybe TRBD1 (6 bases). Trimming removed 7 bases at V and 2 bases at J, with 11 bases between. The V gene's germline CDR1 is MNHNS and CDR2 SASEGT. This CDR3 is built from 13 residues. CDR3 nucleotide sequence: TGTGCCAGCACCCCGAGGGGGCAAGAGACCCAGTACTTC. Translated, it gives CASTPRGQETQYF.

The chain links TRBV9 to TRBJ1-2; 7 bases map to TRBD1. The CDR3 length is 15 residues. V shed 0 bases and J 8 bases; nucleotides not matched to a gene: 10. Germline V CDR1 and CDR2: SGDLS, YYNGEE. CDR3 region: CASSVEPGGMGGYTF. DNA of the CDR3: TGTGCCAGCAGCGTAGAGCCAGGGGGAATGGGCGGCTACACCTTC.

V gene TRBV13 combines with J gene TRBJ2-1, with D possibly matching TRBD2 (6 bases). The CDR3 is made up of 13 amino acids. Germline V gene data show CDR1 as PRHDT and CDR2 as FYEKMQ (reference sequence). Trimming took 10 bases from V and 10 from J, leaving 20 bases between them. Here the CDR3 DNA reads TGTGCCACCTCACTAGCTCTTATCAACGAGCAGTTCTTC. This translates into CATSLALINEQFF.

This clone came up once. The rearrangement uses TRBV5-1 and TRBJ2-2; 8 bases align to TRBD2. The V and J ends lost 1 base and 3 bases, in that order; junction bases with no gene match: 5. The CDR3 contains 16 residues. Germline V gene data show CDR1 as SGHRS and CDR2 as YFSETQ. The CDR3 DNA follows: TGCGCCAGCAGCTTGCCGGGACTAGGGCACACCGGGGAGCTGTTTTTT. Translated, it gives CASSLPGLGHTGELFF.

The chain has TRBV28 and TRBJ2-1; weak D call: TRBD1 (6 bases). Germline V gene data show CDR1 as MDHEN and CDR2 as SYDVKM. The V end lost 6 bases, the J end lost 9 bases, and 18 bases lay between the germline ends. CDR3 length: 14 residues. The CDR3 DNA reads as TGTGCCAGCAGCCAGGGGTACGGTTTAGGTGAGCAGTTCTTC. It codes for CASSQGYGLGEQFF. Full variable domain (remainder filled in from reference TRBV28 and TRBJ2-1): DVKVTQSSRYLVKRTGEKVFLECVQDMDHENMFWYRQDPGLGLRLIYFSYDVKMKEKGDIPEGYSVSREKKERFSLILESASTNQTSMYLCASSQGYGLGEQFFGPGTRLTVL.

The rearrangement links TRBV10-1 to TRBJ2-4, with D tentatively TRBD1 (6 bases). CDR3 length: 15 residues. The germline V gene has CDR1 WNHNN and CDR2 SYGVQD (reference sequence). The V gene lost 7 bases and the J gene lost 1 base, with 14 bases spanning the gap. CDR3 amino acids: CASTSYRGAKNIQYF. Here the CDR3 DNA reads TGCGCCAGCACATCTTATAGGGGGGCCAAAAACATTCAGTACTTC.

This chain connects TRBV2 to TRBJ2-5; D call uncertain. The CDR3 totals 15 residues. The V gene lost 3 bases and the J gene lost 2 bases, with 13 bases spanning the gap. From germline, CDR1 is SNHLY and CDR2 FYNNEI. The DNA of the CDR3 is TGTGCCAGCAGTGAGGTTGGTCTGACACAAGAGACCCAGTACTTC. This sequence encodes CASSEVGLTQETQYF.

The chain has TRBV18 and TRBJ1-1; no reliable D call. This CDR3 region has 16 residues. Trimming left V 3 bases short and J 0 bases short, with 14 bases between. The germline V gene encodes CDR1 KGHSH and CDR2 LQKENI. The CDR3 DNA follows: TGTGCCAGCTCACCCCACCCGGGATCTCTGAACACTGAAGCTTTCTTT. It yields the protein CASSPHPGSLNTEAFF.

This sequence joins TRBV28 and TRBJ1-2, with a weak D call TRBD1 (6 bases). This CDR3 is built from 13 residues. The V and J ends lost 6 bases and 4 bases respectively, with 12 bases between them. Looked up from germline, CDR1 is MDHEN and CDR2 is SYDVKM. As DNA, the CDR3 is TGTGCCAGCAGAGTGACAGGTCCCTATGGCTACACCTTC. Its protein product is CASRVTGPYGYTF.

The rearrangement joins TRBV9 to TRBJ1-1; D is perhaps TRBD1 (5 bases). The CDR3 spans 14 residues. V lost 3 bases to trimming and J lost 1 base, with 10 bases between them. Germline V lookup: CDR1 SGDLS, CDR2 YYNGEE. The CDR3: CASSATVSNTEAFF. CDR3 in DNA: TGTGCCAGCAGCGCGACAGTGTCGAACACTGAAGCTTTCTTT.

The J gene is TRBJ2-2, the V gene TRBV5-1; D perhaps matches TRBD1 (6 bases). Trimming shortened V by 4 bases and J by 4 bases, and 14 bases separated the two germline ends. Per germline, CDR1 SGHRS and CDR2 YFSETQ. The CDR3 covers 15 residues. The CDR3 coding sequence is TGCGCCAGCAGCCTCCGGCAGGGGATCACCGGGGAGCTGTTTTTT. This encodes CASSLRQGITGELFF.